This TCR beta chain was recovered during a study of blood T cells in healthy people across ages. This clonotype showed up just a few times. Germline-derived CDR1 and CDR2 are DFQATT and SNEGSKA (reference sequence). V was pared by 3 bases and J by 6 bases, with 12 bases between. This CDR3 has 13 residues. Combining a sample-barcoded 5' primer with a J-beta primer mix, a second PCR ran for roughly 6 to 12 cycles. TCRdb redid the calling of the 5' RACE reads with MiXCR, one entry per CDR3 protein. The sample has hundreds of thousands of distinct CDR3 sequences, around 48% seen once; the top ten hold around a third.

This rearrangement joins TRBV20-1 to TRBJ2-1, with D possibly being TRBD2 (6 bases). This sequence was found in a woman aged 55-69 years in good health. Sequencing was performed on blood. CDR3 region: CSARSGSGNEQFF. CDR3 nucleotide sequence: TGCAGTGCTAGGTCCGGGAGCGGCAATGAGCAGTTCTTC.